The T cell receptor (beta chain) described here comes from a study of blood T cells in healthy people across ages. In the study overall: Capturing about one barcoded beta molecule per two T cells was achieved by template switching. Broader study findings: Roughly linearly, TCR beta diversity per million T cells fell as age increased. Percentage of naive T cells showed a strong correlation with TCR beta diversity.

Next came a second PCR, run for about 6 to 12 cycles, which used a sample-barcoded 5' primer along with a J-beta primer mix. Every cDNA was tagged by a template-switch adaptor with 12 random nucleotides. TCRdb reprocessed the 5' RACE reads with MiXCR, giving one entry per CDR3 protein. The data hold about 680,000 distinct CDR3 sequences, with roughly 49% observed a single time. This clonotype occurred once. Its antigen is not identified. Germline loops: CDR1 SGHRS, CDR2 YFSETQ. The CDR3 sequence is 14 residues long. The V and J ends lost 4 bases and 8 bases respectively, with 18 bases between them. The V and J genes are TRBV5-1 and TRBJ1-2; D might be TRBD1 (5 bases). The receptor comes from a woman in her sixties or seventies in good health. The sample consisted of blood. The CDR3, as DNA: TGCGCCAGCAGCCCCACCGTGGGGCTCGACGGCTACACCTTC. Its translation is CASSPTVGLDGYTF.